This T cell receptor beta chain came from a study of blood T cell repertoires in COVID-19. Background on the study: COVID-19 samples from acute and convalescent phases originated in the United States, Italy and Spain. Sources were T cells, B-cell-depleted T cells, or PBMCs; the material itself was cDNA or gDNA.

Methods used by the authors: Reference gene primer amplification yielded estimated nucleated cell counts. Measured with immunoSEQ multiplex PCR; TCRdb has only the in-frame clones, and not every one. V and J calls and clone size are as listed in that table; D and trimming were resolved from the DNA. The table shows approximately 54,000 clones, with around 88% occurring only once. Trimming took 6 bases from V and 7 from J; bases not matched to a gene: 6. Germline assignment: CDR1 MNHEY and CDR2 SVGAGI. The CDR3 has 14 residues. This chain links TRBV6-5 with TRBJ1-5, with 10 nucleotides matching TRBD1. The receptor's source is a human donor in a cohort sampled during active COVID-19. The sequenced sample consisted of peripheral blood. The CDR3 DNA reads TGTGCCAGCAGGAGGGACAGGGGTTTACAGCCCCAGCATTTT. Translated: CASRRDRGLQPQHF.